This TCR beta chain was identified during a study of spatial heterogeneity in lung cancer. In the study overall: Matched bulk RNA-seq provided a T cell module score, and TCR transcript counts in tumor regions correlated strongly with it.

The CDR3 loop spans 13 amino acids. V was cut by 8 bases and J by 6 bases, with 15 bases left in between. CDR1 and CDR2 from the germline V gene are MNHNS and SASEGT. This clonotype was detected a few times. Its target is unknown. Every molecule of TCR cDNA had its own unique molecular identifier. TCRdb redid the calling of the 5' RACE reads with MiXCR, one entry per CDR3 protein. The sample gives 7,000 or so distinct CDR3 sequences, less than 9% of which show up once; 8.3% is in the top ten. The time point here: sample taken at primary tumor resection. The donors comprised about 70 untreated early-stage non-small cell lung cancer patients. Study results and caveats: Counts of expanded alpha and beta TCRs within tumors tracked the tumor nonsynonymous mutation count.

The sample here was lung tumor tissue, taken at surgery. The receptor was isolated from a male donor with early-stage non-small cell lung cancer. V and J are TRBV6-1 and TRBJ2-3, with D maybe TRBD1 (5 bases). CDR3: CASLSRGGDTQYF. CDR3 in DNA: TGTGCCAGCTTATCTAGGGGTGGGGATACGCAGTATTTT.